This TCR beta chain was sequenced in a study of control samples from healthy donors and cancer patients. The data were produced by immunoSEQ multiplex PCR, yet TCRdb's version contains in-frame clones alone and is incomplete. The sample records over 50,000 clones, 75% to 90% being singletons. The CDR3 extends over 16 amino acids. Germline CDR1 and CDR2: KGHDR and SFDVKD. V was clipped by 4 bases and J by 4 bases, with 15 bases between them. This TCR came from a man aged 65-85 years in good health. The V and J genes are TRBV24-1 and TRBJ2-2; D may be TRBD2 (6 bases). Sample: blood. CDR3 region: CATSDPSVGGTGELFF. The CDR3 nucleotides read TGTGCCACCAGTGACCCTAGCGTGGGGGGCACCGGGGAGCTGTTTTTT.